A single sample is the source of the 9 T cell receptor beta chains below, sequenced in a study of blood T cell repertoires in COVID-19. Sequenced by immunoSEQ multiplex PCR; TCRdb stores in-frame clones only, minus some. Of 98,000 or so clones listed, roughly 85% are singletons. The material sequenced was peripheral blood. These receptors all come from a human donor in a cohort sampled during active COVID-19.

The rearrangement joins TRBV6-5 to TRBJ2-1; the D is unclear. This CDR3 contains 12 residues. Germline V gene lookup returns CDR1 MNHEY and CDR2 SVGAGI. V was cut by 7 bases and J by 8 bases, with 12 bases left in between. CDR3 amino acids: CASNLPGYEQFF. In nucleotides, the CDR3 is TGTGCCAGCAACCTCCCGGGTTATGAGCAGTTCTTC.

The V call is TRBV5-1, the J call TRBJ1-1, with 9 bases identical to TRBD1. The CDR3 contains 16 residues. Germline CDR1 is SGHRS and CDR2 is YFSETQ. Trimming took 1 base from V and 4 from J; bases not matched to a gene: 8. CDR3 sequence: CASSLTSTTGGTEAFF. In nucleotides, the CDR3 is TGCGCCAGCAGCTTGACCTCGACGACAGGGGGCACTGAAGCTTTCTTT.

The V call is TRBV19, the J call TRBJ2-1; 9 bases align to TRBD2. The germline V gene has CDR1 LNHDA and CDR2 SQIVND (reference sequence). CDR3 length: 15 residues. The J segment lost 8 bases and the V segment lost 5 bases, leaving 10 bases of the junction unmatched. The CDR3 nucleotides are TGTGCCAGTAGTCTTAGGGCTAGCGGGGAGTATGAGCAGTTCTTC. This translates into CASSLRASGEYEQFF.

This chain links TRBV18 with TRBJ2-5; 11 bases match TRBD1. The junction had 2 bases not matched to a gene; V was cut back by 3 bases and J by 5 bases. From germline, CDR1 is KGHSH and CDR2 LQKENI. The CDR3 totals 14 residues. The CDR3 sequence is CASSPWDRGETQYF. The CDR3 nucleotides are TGTGCCAGCTCACCCTGGGACAGGGGGGAGACCCAGTACTTC.

The rearrangement joins TRBV30 to TRBJ2-1; D might be TRBD2 (6 bases). The V and J ends lost 2 bases and 8 bases respectively, with 22 bases between them. The CDR3 runs 16 residues. From germline, CDR1 is GTSNPN and CDR2 SVGIG (reference sequence). The CDR3 sequence is CAWSIGGTGIWDEQFF. CDR3 sequence (DNA): TGTGCCTGGAGTATAGGAGGGACTGGTATCTGGGATGAGCAGTTCTTC.

The chain carries TRBV4-1 and TRBJ2-5, with a weak D call TRBD1 (5 bases). V lost 1 base and J 4 bases, leaving 13 bases between the germline ends. The CDR3 has 15 amino acids. Per the germline V gene, CDR1 is MGHRA and CDR2 is YSYEKL. The CDR3 spells CASSQGDRGRETQYF. The CDR3 DNA sequence: TGCGCCAGCAGCCAAGGGGATAGGGGTAGAGAGACCCAGTACTTC.

This chain joins TRBV5-1 and TRBJ2-1; a possible D gene is TRBD2 (6 bases). Germline V gene lookup returns CDR1 SGHRS and CDR2 YFSETQ. V lost 0 bases and J 6 bases, leaving 13 bases between the germline ends. This CDR3 comprises 15 residues. The CDR3 region is CASSLVAGRPNEQFF. As DNA, the CDR3 is TGCGCCAGCAGCTTGGTTGCGGGGCGGCCCAATGAGCAGTTCTTC. Using reference TRBV5-1 and TRBJ2-1 for the parts outside the CDR3, the full variable domain is KAGVTQTPRYLIKTRGQQVTLSCSPISGHRSVSWYQQTPGQGLQFLFEYFSETQRNKGNFPGRFSGRQFSNSRSEMNVSTLELGDSALYLCASSLVAGRPNEQFFGPGTRLTVL.

V is TRBV30 and J is TRBJ2-5, with D maybe TRBD2 (5 bases). V was trimmed by 3 bases and J by 5 bases, leaving 13 bases between them. CDR1 and CDR2 from the germline V gene are GTSNPN and SVGIG (reference sequence). The CDR3 contains 13 residues. As DNA, the CDR3 is TGTGCCTGGAGGGACTCTAGCTGGGAGACCCAGTACTTC. This codes for CAWRDSSWETQYF.

The rearrangement links TRBV6-1 to TRBJ1-3; tentative D call: TRBD1 (5 bases). Germline assignment: CDR1 MNHNS and CDR2 SASEGT. This CDR3 is built from 14 residues. V lost 3 bases to trimming and J lost 2 bases, with 8 bases between them. The CDR3 DNA reads as TGTGCCAGCAGTGAGGGGGGAACTGGAAACACCATATATTTT. Translation: CASSEGGTGNTIYF.